Listed below are T cell receptor beta chains from one sample, sequenced in a study of T cell repertoires in cytomegalovirus infection. TCRdb redid the calling of the reads with MiXCR, one entry per CDR3 protein. The sample lists 150,000 to 180,000 distinct CDR3 sequences, about 20% occurring once. Sequenced: PBMCs. These receptors were collected from a human donor in good health (CMV status not recorded). Some clones in this sample may be carry-over from other donors' samples. Each CDR3 is given with its conserved first and last residue. The D gene is left open where the match is weak. Clone size is given for some rows only: seen once, a few or many times, or a class if the clone is expanded.

d_call	v_call	clone_size	j_call	cdr3_nt	cdr3_aa
NA	TRBV7-3	few	TRBJ2-3	TGTGCCAGCAGCTTAATGCTCGACGATACGCAGTATTTT	CASSLMLDDTQYF
NA	TRBV6-1	many	TRBJ1-5	TGTGCCAGCAGTGAAGTCTACGGAGGGGGCAATCAGCCCCAGCATTTT	CASSEVYGGGNQPQHF
TRBD1	TRBV11-2	few	TRBJ2-5	TGTGCCAGCAGCTTCCCCGACAGGGCCCGACAAGAGACCCAGTACTTC	CASSFPDRARQETQYF
NA	TRBV12-3/TRBV12-4	NA	TRBJ1-1	TGTGCCAGCAGTTTCAACAGGCCTAACACTGAAGCTTTCTTT	CASSFNRPNTEAFF
NA	TRBV7-2	many	TRBJ2-2	TGTGCCAGCAGCCCCTCCGGGAGTGAGTTTGCCGGGGAGCTGTTTTTT	CASSPSGSEFAGELFF
NA	TRBV11-2	NA	TRBJ2-6	TGTGCCAGCAGCCCCCCAAGTGAGTCTGGGGCCAACGTCCTGACTTTC	CASSPPSESGANVLTF
NA	TRBV14	NA	TRBJ1-4	TGTGCCAGCAGCCAAGAGAGGTGGGGAAGCCTGAATGAAAAACTGTTTTTT	CASSQERWGSLNEKLFF
TRBD1	TRBV6-5	NA	TRBJ1-5	TGTGCCAGCAGTTACGGGACAGGGAGCCAGCCCCAGCATTTT	CASSYGTGSQPQHF
NA	TRBV7-6	many	TRBJ1-2	TGTGCCAGCAGAACAAAGACAGACAGCTATGGCTACACCTTC	CASRTKTDSYGYTF
NA	TRBV6-1	NA	TRBJ2-7	TGTGCCAGCAGTGACGGGAAGCCCTACGAGCAGTACTTC	CASSDGKPYEQYF
NA	TRBV7-8	many	TRBJ2-1	TGTGCCAGCAGCTTGCTAGGTGGGGCCTACAATGAGCAGTTCTTC	CASSLLGGAYNEQFF
NA	TRBV7-8	many	TRBJ2-7	TGTGCCAGCAGCCCCGCGTTAGTAAACGAGCAGTACTTC	CASSPALVNEQYF
TRBD1	TRBV20-1	NA	TRBJ1-1	TGCAGTGCTAGAGAAGGTGTCCGACAGGGTCGGGTGAACACTGAAGCTTTCTTT	CSAREGVRQGRVNTEAFF
NA	TRBV28	NA	TRBJ1-1	TGTGCCAGCAGTCCATACAGGGACACTGAAGCTTTCTTT	CASSPYRDTEAFF
NA	TRBV12-3/TRBV12-4	many	TRBJ2-1	TGTGCCAGCAGTTTTGGGCCCTACGGGAATGAGCAGTTCTTC	CASSFGPYGNEQFF
NA	TRBV7-2	many	TRBJ1-1	TGTGCCAGCAGCCTCCAGATGAACACTGAAGCTTTCTTT	CASSLQMNTEAFF
TRBD2	TRBV7-3	NA	TRBJ2-4	TGTGCCAGCAGCCAACAGGGGACTAGCGGGAGTCACAGAAACATTCAGTACTTC	CASSQQGTSGSHRNIQYF
TRBD1	TRBV11-3	NA	TRBJ1-2	TGTGCCAGCAGCCAAAACAGGGGGCGTATCTATGGCTACACCTTC	CASSQNRGRIYGYTF
NA	TRBV5-1	NA	TRBJ1-3	TGCGCCAGCACTTCAGGCAACTCTGGAAACACCATATATTTT	CASTSGNSGNTIYF
TRBD2	TRBV7-6	many	TRBJ2-2	TGTGCCAGCAGCTTTAGGGAGGGGACGAACACCGGGGAGCTGTTTTTT	CASSFREGTNTGELFF
NA	TRBV11-2	NA	TRBJ2-7	TGTGCCAGCAGCTTCCCCCTATCCTACGAGCAGTACTTC	CASSFPLSYEQYF
TRBD2	TRBV28	many	TRBJ2-3	TGTGCCAGCAGTCCGACTAGCGGACCCGAGGCAGATACGCAGTATTTT	CASSPTSGPEADTQYF
NA	TRBV19	many	TRBJ1-4	TGTGCCAGTAGCGTCCGGGTCGGGAATGAAAAACTGTTTTTT	CASSVRVGNEKLFF
TRBD2	TRBV7-9	NA	TRBJ2-1	TGTGCCAGCAGCCCACCTAGCGGGTACAATGAGCAGTTCTTC	CASSPPSGYNEQFF
NA	TRBV6-2/TRBV6-3	NA	TRBJ2-5	TGTGCCAGCAGCTCCTTAGGGGGACCAGGGGAAGAGACCCAGTACTTC	CASSSLGGPGEETQYF
NA	TRBV6-6	NA	TRBJ1-2	TGTGCCAGCAGTTTCGCTACTTTTCAGTCCTATGGCTACACCTTC	CASSFATFQSYGYTF
NA	TRBV3-1	NA	TRBJ2-3	TGTGCCAGCAGCCAAGAGTATCACAGTACGGTGTATTTT	CASSQEYHSTVYF
NA	TRBV7-9	few	TRBJ2-7	TGTGCCAGCAGCGACCCAGGAGAGCAGTACTTC	CASSDPGEQYF
NA	TRBV7-9	few	TRBJ1-1	TGTGCCAGCAGGAGCAGGGACACTGAAGCTTTCTTT	CASRSRDTEAFF
NA	TRBV11-2	NA	TRBJ1-4	TGTACCAGCAGCTTAGAGGTGGGCCCTAATGAAAAACTGTTTTTT	CTSSLEVGPNEKLFF
TRBD2	TRBV7-8	few	TRBJ2-2	TGTGCCAGCAGCTTAGAAGGGCGCTCGGGAGGACCCGGGGAGCTGTTTTTT	CASSLEGRSGGPGELFF
NA	TRBV7-2	NA	TRBJ1-1	TGTGCCAGCAGCTTAGGCCAGGGGCTACTTGAAGCTTTCTTT	CASSLGQGLLEAFF
NA	TRBV7-9	many	TRBJ1-5	TGTGCCAGCAGCACACAACTCAATCAGCCCCAGCATTTT	CASSTQLNQPQHF
TRBD1	TRBV28	many	TRBJ1-5	TGTGCCAGCAGTTTTGGGAACAGGGGGCATCAGCCCCAGCATTTT	CASSFGNRGHQPQHF
NA	TRBV7-2	many	TRBJ1-1	TGTGCCAGCAGCCCCCGTCGGGAGGCCACTGAAGCTTTCTTT	CASSPRREATEAFF
NA	TRBV20-1	NA	TRBJ2-7	TGCAGTGCTAGTTCCAGCCACGGGTTCGAGCAGTACTTC	CSASSSHGFEQYF
TRBD2	TRBV24-1	few	TRBJ2-5	TGTGCCACCAGTTCTTTGTCGGGAGGTGGGGAGACCCAGTACTTC	CATSSLSGGGETQYF
NA	TRBV5-6	few	TRBJ2-7	TGTGCCAGCAGCGGAGCGTCAGGGTTCTTCGTGACCTACGAGCAGTACTTC	CASSGASGFFVTYEQYF
NA	TRBV28	NA	TRBJ2-5	TGTGCCAGCAGTTCTAGGGGAGAGACCCAGTACTTC	CASSSRGETQYF
NA	TRBV7-2	many	TRBJ2-7	TGTGCCAGCAATCGCGGTTCCTACGAGCAGTACTTC	CASNRGSYEQYF
TRBD1	TRBV5-1	NA	TRBJ1-1	TGCGCCAGCAGCTTACGACAGGGGGCCGGAGTTACTGAAGCTTTCTTT	CASSLRQGAGVTEAFF
TRBD1	TRBV27	NA	TRBJ2-7	TGTGCCAGCAGTTTGACAGGGTGGAGCTCCTACGAGCAGTACTTC	CASSLTGWSSYEQYF
TRBD2	TRBV5-1	NA	TRBJ2-2	TGCGCCAGCAGCTTTCGGGGGGAGAACACCGGGGAGCTGTTTTTT	CASSFRGENTGELFF
NA	TRBV11-2	many	TRBJ2-1	TGTGCCAGCAGCTTAGTAATACCGGGGAGCTCCTACAATGAGCAGTTCTTC	CASSLVIPGSSYNEQFF
TRBD1	TRBV6-6	NA	TRBJ1-1	TGTGCCAGCAGTAGGGACAGCATGAACACTGAAGCTTTCTTT	CASSRDSMNTEAFF
NA	TRBV28	few	TRBJ1-5	TGTGCCAGCAGGAAAGACGTTCCCCAGCATTTT	CASRKDVPQHF
NA	TRBV6-1	NA	TRBJ1-4	TGTGCCAGCAGTGAAGAGGATAGGGTTAGGGAAAAACTGTTTTTT	CASSEEDRVREKLFF
NA	TRBV28	NA	TRBJ2-7	TGTGCCAGCAGTTTAGGAGGGTTGGGCTCCTACGAGCAGTACTTC	CASSLGGLGSYEQYF
NA	TRBV20-1	NA	TRBJ1-1	TGCAGTGCTTTAGAGATCGGGGGCACAGGGCTAGGTTCTTTCTTT	CSALEIGGTGLGSFF
NA	TRBV5-8	NA	TRBJ1-5	TGTACCAGCAGCTTGGGGCCGGGGGCCAATCAGCCCCAGCATTTT	CTSSLGPGANQPQHF
TRBD1	TRBV28	few	TRBJ2-1	TGTGCCAGCAGTCCCAGTTACAGGGGTTCCTACAATGAGCAGTTCTTC	CASSPSYRGSYNEQFF
NA	TRBV7-2	many	TRBJ1-2	TGTGCCAGCAGCTTGGGTCAAGGCTATGGCTACACCTTC	CASSLGQGYGYTF
TRBD1	TRBV6-5	few	TRBJ1-3	TGTGCCAGCTTTCAGGGGGCCGGAAACACCATATATTTT	CASFQGAGNTIYF
NA	TRBV7-2	NA	TRBJ2-1	TGTGCCAGCAGCTTGGGCGTGATTGGCAGGCTTTACAATGAGCAGTTCTTC	CASSLGVIGRLYNEQFF
NA	TRBV7-8	few	TRBJ1-1	TGTGCCAGCAGCCCTGACAATCTGATGAACACTGAAGCTTTCTTT	CASSPDNLMNTEAFF